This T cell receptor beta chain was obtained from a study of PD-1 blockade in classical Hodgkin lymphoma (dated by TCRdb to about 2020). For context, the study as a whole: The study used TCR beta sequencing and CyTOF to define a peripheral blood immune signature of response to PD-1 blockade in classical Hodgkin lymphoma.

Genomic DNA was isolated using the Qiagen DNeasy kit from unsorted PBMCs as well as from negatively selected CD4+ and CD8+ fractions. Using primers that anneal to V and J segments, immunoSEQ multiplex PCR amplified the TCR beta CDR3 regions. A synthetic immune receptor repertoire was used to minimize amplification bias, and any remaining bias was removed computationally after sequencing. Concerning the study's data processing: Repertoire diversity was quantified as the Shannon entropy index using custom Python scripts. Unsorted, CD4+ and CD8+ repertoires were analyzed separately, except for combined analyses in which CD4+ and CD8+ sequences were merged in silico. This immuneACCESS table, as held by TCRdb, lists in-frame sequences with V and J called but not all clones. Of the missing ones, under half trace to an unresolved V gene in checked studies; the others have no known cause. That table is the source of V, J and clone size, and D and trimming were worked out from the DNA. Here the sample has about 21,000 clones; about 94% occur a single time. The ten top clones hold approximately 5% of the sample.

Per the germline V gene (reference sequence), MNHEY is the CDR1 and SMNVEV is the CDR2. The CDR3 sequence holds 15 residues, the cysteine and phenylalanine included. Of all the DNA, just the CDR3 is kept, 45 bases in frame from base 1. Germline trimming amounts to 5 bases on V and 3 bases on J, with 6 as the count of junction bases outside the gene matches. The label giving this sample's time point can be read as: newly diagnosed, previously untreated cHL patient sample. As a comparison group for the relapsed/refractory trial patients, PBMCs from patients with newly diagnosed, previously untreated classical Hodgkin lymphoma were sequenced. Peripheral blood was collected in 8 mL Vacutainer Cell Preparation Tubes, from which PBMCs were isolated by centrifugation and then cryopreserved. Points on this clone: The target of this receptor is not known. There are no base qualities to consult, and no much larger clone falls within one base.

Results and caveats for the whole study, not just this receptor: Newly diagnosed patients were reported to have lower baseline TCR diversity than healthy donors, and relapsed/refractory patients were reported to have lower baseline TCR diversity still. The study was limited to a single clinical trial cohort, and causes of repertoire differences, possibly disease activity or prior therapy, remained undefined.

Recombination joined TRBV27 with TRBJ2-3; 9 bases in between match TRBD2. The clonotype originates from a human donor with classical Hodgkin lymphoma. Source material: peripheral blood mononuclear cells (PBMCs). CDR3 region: CASSQLLAGTDTQYF. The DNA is TGTGCCAGCAGTCAATTACTAGCGGGTACAGATACGCAGTATTTT.